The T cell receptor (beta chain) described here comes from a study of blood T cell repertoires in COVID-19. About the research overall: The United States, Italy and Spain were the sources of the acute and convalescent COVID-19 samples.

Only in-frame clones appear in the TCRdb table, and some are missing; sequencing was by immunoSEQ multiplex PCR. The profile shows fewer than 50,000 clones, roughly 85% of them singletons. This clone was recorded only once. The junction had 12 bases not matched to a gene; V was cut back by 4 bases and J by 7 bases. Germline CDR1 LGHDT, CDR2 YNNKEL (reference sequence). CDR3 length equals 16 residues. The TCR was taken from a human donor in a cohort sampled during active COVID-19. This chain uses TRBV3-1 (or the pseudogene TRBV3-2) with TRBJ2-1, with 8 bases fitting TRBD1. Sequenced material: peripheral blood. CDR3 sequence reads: CASSPRAKTGDNEQFF. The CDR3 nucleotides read TGTGCCAGCAGCCCCCGAGCGAAGACAGGGGATAATGAGCAGTTCTTC.